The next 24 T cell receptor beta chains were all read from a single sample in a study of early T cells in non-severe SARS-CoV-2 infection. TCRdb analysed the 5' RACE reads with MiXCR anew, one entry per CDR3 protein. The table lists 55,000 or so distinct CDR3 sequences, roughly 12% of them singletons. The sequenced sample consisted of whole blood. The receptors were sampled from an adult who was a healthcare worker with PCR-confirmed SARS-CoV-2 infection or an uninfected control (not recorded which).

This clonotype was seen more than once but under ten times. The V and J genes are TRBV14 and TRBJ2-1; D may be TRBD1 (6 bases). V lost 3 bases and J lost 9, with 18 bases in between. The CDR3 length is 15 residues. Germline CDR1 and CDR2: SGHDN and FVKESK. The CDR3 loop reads CASSHFRQGQAEQFF. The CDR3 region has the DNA TGTGCCAGCAGCCACTTTCGGCAGGGGCAAGCTGAGCAGTTCTTC.

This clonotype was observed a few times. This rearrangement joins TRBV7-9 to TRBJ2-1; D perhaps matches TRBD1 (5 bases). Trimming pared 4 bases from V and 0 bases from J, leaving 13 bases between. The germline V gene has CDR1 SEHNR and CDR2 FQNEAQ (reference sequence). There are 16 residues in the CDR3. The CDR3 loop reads CASSWQGPSSYNEQFF. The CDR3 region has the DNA TGTGCCAGCAGCTGGCAGGGCCCGAGCTCCTACAATGAGCAGTTCTTC.

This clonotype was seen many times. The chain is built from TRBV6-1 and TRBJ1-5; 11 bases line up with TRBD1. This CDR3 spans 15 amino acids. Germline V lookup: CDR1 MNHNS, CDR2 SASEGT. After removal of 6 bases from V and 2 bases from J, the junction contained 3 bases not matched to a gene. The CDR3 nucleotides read TGTGCCAGCAGGGAGGGACAGGGGGGCAATCAGCCCCAGCATTTT. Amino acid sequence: CASREGQGGNQPQHF.

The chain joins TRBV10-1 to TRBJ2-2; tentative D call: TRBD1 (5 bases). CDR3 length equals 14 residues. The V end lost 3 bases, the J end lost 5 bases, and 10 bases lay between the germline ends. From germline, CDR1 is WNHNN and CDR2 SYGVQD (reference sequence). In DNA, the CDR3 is TGCGCCAGCAGTGAATCAGGGTGGACCGGGGAGCTGTTTTTT. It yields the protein CASSESGWTGELFF.

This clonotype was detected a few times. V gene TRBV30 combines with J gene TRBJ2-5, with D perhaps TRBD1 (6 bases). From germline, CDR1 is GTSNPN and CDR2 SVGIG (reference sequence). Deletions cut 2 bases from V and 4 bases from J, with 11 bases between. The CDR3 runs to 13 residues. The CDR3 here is CAWSQDSPETQYF. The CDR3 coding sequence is TGTGCCTGGAGTCAGGACAGCCCAGAGACCCAGTACTTC.

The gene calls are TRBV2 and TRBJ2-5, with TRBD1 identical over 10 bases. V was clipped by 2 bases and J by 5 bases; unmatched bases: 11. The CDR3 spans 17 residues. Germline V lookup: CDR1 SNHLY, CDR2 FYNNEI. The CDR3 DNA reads TGTGCCAGCAGTGAATCCCCCGGGACAGGGGTTGGCGAGACCCAGTACTTC. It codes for CASSESPGTGVGETQYF.

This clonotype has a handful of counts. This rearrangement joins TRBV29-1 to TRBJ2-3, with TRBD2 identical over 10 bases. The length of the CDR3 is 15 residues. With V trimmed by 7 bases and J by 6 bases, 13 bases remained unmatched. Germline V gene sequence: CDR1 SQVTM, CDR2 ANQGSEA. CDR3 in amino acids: CSAQRAGGPSDTQYF. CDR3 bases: TGCAGCGCCCAGAGAGCGGGGGGGCCGTCCGATACGCAGTATTTT.

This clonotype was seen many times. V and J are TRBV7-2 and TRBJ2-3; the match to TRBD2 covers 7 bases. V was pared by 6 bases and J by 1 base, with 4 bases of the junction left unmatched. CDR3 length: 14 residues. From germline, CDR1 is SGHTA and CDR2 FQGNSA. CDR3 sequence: CASRVGRGTDTQYF. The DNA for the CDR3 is TGTGCCAGCAGGGTAGGGAGGGGCACAGATACGCAGTATTTT.

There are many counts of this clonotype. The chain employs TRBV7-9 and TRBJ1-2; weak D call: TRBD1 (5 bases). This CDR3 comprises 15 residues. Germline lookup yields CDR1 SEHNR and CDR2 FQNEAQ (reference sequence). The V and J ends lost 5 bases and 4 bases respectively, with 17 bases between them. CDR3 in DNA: TGTGCCAGCAGCCTGGGGACGTCTTCAGCCTATGGCTACACCTTC. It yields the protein CASSLGTSSAYGYTF. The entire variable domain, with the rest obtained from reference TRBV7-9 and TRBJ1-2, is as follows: DTGVSQNPRHKITKRGQNVTFRCDPISEHNRLYWYRQTLGQGPEFLTYFQNEAQLEKSRLLSDRFSAERPKGSFSTLEIQRTEQGDSAMYLCASSLGTSSAYGYTFGSGTRLTVV.

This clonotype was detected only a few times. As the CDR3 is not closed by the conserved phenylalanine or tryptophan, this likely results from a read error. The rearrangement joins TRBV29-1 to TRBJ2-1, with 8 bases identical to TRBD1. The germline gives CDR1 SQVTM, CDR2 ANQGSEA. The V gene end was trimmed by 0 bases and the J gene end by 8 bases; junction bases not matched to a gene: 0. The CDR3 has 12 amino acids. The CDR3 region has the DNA TGCAGCGTTGAAGAGGACAGGGATGAGCAGTTCTCC. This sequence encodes CSVEEDRDEQFS.

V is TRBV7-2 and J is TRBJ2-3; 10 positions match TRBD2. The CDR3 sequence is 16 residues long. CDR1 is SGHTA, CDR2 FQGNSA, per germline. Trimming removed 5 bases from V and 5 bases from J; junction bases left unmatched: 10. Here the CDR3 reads CASSAGLARSGDTQYF. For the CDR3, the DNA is TGTGCCAGCAGCGCGGGACTAGCGCGTTCAGGAGATACGCAGTATTTT.

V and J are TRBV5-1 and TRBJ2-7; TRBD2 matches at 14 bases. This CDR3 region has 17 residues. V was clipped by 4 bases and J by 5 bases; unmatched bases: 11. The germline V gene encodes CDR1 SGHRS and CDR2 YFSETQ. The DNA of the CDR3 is TGCGCCAGCAGCCCCCGACCGGGACTAGCGGGAGTGGACGAGCAGTACTTC. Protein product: CASSPRPGLAGVDEQYF.

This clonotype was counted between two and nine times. The CDR3 region is CASSLRGNTGELFF. The CDR3 DNA follows: TGTGCCAGCAGTTTGCGGGGGAACACCGGGGAGCTGTTTTTT. V gene TRBV2 combines with J gene TRBJ2-2; the D gene is possibly TRBD2 (6 bases). The germline V gene encodes CDR1 SNHLY and CDR2 FYNNEI. The V end was cut by 5 bases, the J end by 1 base, with 8 bases between. CDR3 length: 14 amino acids.

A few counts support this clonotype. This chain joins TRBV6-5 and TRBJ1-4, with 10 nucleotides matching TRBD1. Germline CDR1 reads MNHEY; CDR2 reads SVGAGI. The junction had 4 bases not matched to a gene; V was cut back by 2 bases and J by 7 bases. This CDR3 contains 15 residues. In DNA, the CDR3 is TGTGCCAGCAGTTACGGGACAGGGGCAGGTGAAAAACTGTTTTTT. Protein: CASSYGTGAGEKLFF.

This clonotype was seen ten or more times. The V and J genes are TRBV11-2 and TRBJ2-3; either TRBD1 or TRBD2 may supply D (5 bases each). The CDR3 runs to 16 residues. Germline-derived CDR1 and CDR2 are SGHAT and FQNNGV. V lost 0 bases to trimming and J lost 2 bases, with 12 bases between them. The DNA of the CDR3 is TGTGCCAGCAGCTTAGATCGGGGCCGAACCACAGATACGCAGTATTTT. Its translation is CASSLDRGRTTDTQYF. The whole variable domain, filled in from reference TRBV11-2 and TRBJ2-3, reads EAGVAQSPRYKIIEKRQSVAFWCNPISGHATLYWYQQILGQGPKLLIQFQNNGVVDDSQLPKDRFSAERLKGVDSTLKIQPAKLEDSAVYLCASSLDRGRTTDTQYFGPGTRLTVL.

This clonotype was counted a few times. The CDR3 reads CASSAGLNEQYF. As DNA, the CDR3 is TGTGCCAGCAGCGCCGGACTAAACGAGCAGTACTTC. The J gene is TRBJ2-7, the V gene TRBV5-4, with D maybe TRBD2 (6 bases). CDR3 length: 12 amino acids. The germline CDR1 and CDR2 sequences are SGHNT and YYREEE (reference sequence). The V gene lost 4 bases and the J gene lost 5 bases, with 10 bases spanning the gap.

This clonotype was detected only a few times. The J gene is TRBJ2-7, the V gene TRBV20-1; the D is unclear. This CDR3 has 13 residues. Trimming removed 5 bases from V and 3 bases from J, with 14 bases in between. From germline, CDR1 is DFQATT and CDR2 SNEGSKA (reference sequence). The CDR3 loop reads CSAYKDSYYEQYF. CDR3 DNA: TGCAGTGCTTATAAAGACTCCTACTACGAGCAGTACTTC.

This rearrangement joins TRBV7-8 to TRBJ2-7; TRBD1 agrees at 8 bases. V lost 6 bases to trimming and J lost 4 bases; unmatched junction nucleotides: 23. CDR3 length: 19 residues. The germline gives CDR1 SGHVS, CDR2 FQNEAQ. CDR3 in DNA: TGTGCCAGCAGATCCCGAGCCGGGACAGGCCTTCGTGGGAGGTACGAGCAGTACTTC. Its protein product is CASRSRAGTGLRGRYEQYF.

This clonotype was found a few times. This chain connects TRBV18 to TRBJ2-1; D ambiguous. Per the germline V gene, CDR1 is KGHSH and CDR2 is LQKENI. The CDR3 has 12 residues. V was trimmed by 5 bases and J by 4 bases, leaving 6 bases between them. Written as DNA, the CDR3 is TGTGCCAGCTCATACCAGTACAATGAGCAGTTCTTC. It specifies CASSYQYNEQFF.

CDR3 sequence (DNA): TGTGCCAGCAGCTTAGCGTTGATAGTGGGGTATGGGTACGAGCAGTACTTC. Encoded protein: CASSLALIVGYGYEQYF. The genes are TRBV7-2 and TRBJ2-7, with unresolved D. Germline CDR1 SGHTA, CDR2 FQGNSA. V dropped 0 bases and J dropped 4 bases, with 19 bases sitting between them. CDR3 length equals 17 residues.

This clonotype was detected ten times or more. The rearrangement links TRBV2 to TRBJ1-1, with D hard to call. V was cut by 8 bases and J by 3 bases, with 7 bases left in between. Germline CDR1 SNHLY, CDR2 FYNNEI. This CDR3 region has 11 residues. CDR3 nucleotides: TGTGCCAGCCTCGTGGACACTGAAGCTTTCTTT. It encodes CASLVDTEAFF.

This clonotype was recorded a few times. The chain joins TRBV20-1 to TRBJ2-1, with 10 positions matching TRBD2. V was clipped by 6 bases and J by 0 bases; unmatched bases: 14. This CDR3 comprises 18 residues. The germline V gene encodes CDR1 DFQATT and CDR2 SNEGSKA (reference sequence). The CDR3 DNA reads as TGCAGTGCCCATTCTCCTAGCGGGGGATGGAGCTCCTACAATGAGCAGTTCTTC. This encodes CSAHSPSGGWSSYNEQFF.

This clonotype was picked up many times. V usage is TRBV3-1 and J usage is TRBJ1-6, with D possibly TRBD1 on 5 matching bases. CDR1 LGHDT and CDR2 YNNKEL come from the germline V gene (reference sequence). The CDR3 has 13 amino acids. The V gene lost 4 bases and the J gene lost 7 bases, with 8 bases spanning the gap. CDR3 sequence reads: CASSPRQNSPLHF. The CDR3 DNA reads TGTGCCAGCAGCCCAAGACAGAATTCACCCCTCCACTTT.

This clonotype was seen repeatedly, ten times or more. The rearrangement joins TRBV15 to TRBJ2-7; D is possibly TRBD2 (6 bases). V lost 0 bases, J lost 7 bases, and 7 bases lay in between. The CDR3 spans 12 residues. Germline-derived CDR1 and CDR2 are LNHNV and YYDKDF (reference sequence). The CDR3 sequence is CATSRDSGEQYF. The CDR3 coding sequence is TGTGCCACCAGCAGAGATAGCGGTGAGCAGTACTTC. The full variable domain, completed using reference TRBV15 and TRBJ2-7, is DAMVIQNPRYQVTQFGKPVTLSCSQTLNHNVMYWYQQKSSQAPKLLFHYYDKDFNNEADTPDNFQSRRPNTSFCFLDIRSPGLGDTAMYLCATSRDSGEQYFGPGTRLTVT.